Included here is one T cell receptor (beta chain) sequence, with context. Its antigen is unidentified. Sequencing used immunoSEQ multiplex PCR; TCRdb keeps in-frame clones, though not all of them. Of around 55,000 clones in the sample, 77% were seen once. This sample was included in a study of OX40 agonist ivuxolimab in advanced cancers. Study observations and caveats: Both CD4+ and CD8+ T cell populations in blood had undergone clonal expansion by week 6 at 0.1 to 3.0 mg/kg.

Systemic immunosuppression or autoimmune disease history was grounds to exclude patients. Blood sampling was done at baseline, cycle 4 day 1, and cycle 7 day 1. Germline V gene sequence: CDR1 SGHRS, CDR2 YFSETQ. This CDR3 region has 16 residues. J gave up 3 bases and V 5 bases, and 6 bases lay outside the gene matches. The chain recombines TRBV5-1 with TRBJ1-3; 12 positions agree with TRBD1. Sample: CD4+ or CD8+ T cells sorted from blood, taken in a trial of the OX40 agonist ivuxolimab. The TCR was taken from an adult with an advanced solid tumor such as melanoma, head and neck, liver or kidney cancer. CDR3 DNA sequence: TGCGCCAGCAGACCCGGGACAGGGGGCGGTGGAAACACCATATATTTT. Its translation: CASRPGTGGGGNTIYF.